These 30 T cell receptor beta chains were all obtained from the same sample, sequenced in a study of blood T cells in healthy people across ages (dated by TCRdb to between 2015 and 2016). Receptors were amplified or captured by 5' RACE. These reads were obtained on an Illumina HiSeq 2500. The second PCR ran for about 6 to 12 cycles and used a J-beta primer mix along with a sample-barcoded 5' primer. The raw public reads went through TCRdb reprocessing: fastp at Q25, MiXCR clone calling, in-frame beta chains kept. Merged by CDR3 protein, the rows form single entries marked with the most common genes and DNA. Across this sample there are around 580,000 distinct CDR3 sequences, with less than 60% seen only once. Around 23% of the sample rests with the top ten. What was sequenced was blood. The source of these receptors is a man older than 75 in good health.

Comment on this clonotype: The germline gene is not matched at one end of the junction; a read error may be the cause. The chain has TRBV7-8 and TRBJ2-2, with D perhaps TRBD2 (5 bases). The germline V gene encodes CDR1 SGHVS and CDR2 FQNEAQ. This CDR3 spans 16 amino acids. This CDR3 reads CASGLGTRVSTGELFF. CDR3 DNA: TGTGCCAGCGGCTTAGGAACGCGGGTGTCCACCGGGGAGCTGTTTTTT.

The table lists this clonotype with a few counts. V usage is TRBV11-2 and J usage is TRBJ2-5, with TRBD2 matching 8 bases. Germline V gene data show CDR1 as SGHAT and CDR2 as FQNNGV. CDR3 length: 13 residues. J was trimmed by 5 bases and V by 5 bases; bases with no gene match: 4. The CDR3 protein is CASSPSGWETQYF. In DNA, the CDR3 is TGTGCCAGCAGCCCTAGCGGGTGGGAGACCCAGTACTTC.

The chain recombines TRBV6-6 with TRBJ2-5; no firm D call. Trimming shortened V by 2 bases and J by 2 bases, and 3 bases separated the two germline ends. The CDR3 is 12 residues long. CDR1 and CDR2 (germline): MNHNY, SVGAGI (reference sequence). CDR3 sequence: CASSYRQETQYF. Here the CDR3 DNA reads TGTGCCAGCAGTTACCGGCAAGAGACCCAGTACTTC.

The chain uses TRBV29-1 and TRBJ2-5; 10 bases map to TRBD2. The junction had 12 bases not matched to a gene; V was cut back by 2 bases and J by 9 bases. The CDR3 extends over 15 amino acids. Germline lookup yields CDR1 SQVTM and CDR2 ANQGSEA. For the CDR3, the DNA is TGCAGCGTTGAAACCCTAGCGGGGGTAGCGGTGGCCCAGTACTTC. This encodes CSVETLAGVAVAQYF.

V and J are TRBV7-2 and TRBJ2-1; 8 bases map to TRBD2. There are 14 residues in the CDR3. Germline loops: CDR1 SGHTA, CDR2 FQGNSA. The V segment lost 0 bases and the J segment 8 bases; nucleotides outside the gene matches: 3. CDR3 in DNA: TGTGCCAGCAGCTTAGCAGCGGGGGTCCATGAGCAGTTCTTC. The encoded protein is CASSLAAGVHEQFF.

The rearrangement links TRBV12-3 or TRBV12-4 to TRBJ2-1; D might be TRBD2 (5 bases). CDR3 length: 16 residues. The V end lost 4 bases, the J end lost 3 bases, and 16 bases lay between the germline ends. This CDR3 is CASSSQRAENYNEQFF. CDR3 in DNA: TGTGCCAGCAGTTCCCAGAGAGCGGAAAACTACAATGAGCAGTTCTTC.

The rearrangement uses TRBV4-3 and TRBJ2-7; D is possibly TRBD1 (6 bases). Germline CDR1 LGHNA, CDR2 YSLEER. The CDR3 is made up of 15 amino acids. V was trimmed by 2 bases and J by 2 bases, leaving 13 bases between them. CDR3 nucleotide sequence: TGCGCCAGCAGCCAATTTTTTGGACAGCCCTACGAGCAGTACTTC. It is translated as CASSQFFGQPYEQYF.

This clonotype qualifies as medium-sized. This rearrangement joins TRBV6-6 to TRBJ2-2, with 12 bases identical to TRBD2. The CDR3 is 17 amino acids. The V and J ends lost 8 bases and 4 bases, in that order; junction bases with no gene match: 11. Germline CDR1 and CDR2: MNHNY and SVGAGI (reference sequence). CDR3 in DNA: TGTGCCAGCGGGGCTAGCGGGGGGGTGACCTTCACCGGGGAGCTGTTTTTT. It translates to CASGASGGVTFTGELFF.

V gene TRBV6-1 combines with J gene TRBJ1-6, with a tentative D call TRBD1 (6 bases). Germline V lookup: CDR1 MNHNS, CDR2 SASEGT. This CDR3 region has 17 residues. With 5 bases removed from V and 0 bases from J, the gap between germline ends came to 14 bases. The CDR3 spells CASSPRDIDSYNSPLHF. The CDR3 DNA reads TGTGCCAGCAGTCCTCGGGACATAGACTCCTATAATTCACCCCTCCACTTT.

This sequence joins TRBV11-1 and TRBJ2-5; possibly TRBD2 for D (5 bases). CDR3 length equals 13 residues. Between the trimmed V and J ends, which lost 4 bases and 5 bases, there was a span of 11 bases. Germline CDR1 reads SGHAT; CDR2 reads FQDESV (reference sequence). DNA for the CDR3: TGTGCCAGCAGCTACCGGACTTCGGAGACCCAGTACTTC. This codes for CASSYRTSETQYF.

This clonotype showed up just once. The V and J genes are TRBV20-1 and TRBJ1-1; D gene uncertain. Trimming took 4 bases from V and 1 from J, leaving 19 bases between them. The CDR3 length is 16 residues. CDR1 and CDR2 (germline): DFQATT, SNEGSKA (reference sequence). CDR3 residues: CSANLLEAPRNTEAFF. CDR3 nucleotides: TGCAGTGCTAATCTTCTCGAGGCCCCTCGGAACACTGAAGCTTTCTTT.

CDR3 region: CASSYGTTKNIQYF. As DNA, the CDR3 is TGTGCCAGCAGTTACGGGACTACTAAAAACATTCAGTACTTC. The J gene is TRBJ2-4, the V gene TRBV7-2, with TRBD2 identical over 7 bases. The CDR3 has 14 residues. The V gene's germline CDR1 is SGHTA and CDR2 FQGNSA. After removal of 6 bases from V and 4 bases from J, the junction contained 6 bases not matched to a gene.

This chain uses TRBV5-6 with TRBJ1-1; no definite D call. The CDR3 covers 13 residues. The V end was cut by 4 bases, the J end by 1 base, with 8 bases between. The germline gives CDR1 SGHDT, CDR2 YYEEEE. The CDR3, as DNA: TGTGCCAGCAGCAAACTAAGGAACACTGAAGCTTTCTTT. Amino acid sequence: CASSKLRNTEAFF.

Note on this clonotype: A much larger clone lies a single base off, so this may be a read error. The genes are TRBV6-6 and TRBJ2-5, with D possibly matching TRBD1 (6 bases). The CDR3 runs to 13 residues. Per germline, CDR1 MNHNY and CDR2 SVGAGI (reference sequence). V was pared by 11 bases and J by 1 base, with 14 bases between. The CDR3 nucleotides read TGTGCCGGCACGGACAGCCGCCAAGAGACCCAGTACTTC. Translation gives CAGTDSRQETQYF.

The chain has TRBV7-2 and TRBJ2-3; TRBD2 might be the D (5 bases). The CDR3 totals 12 residues. From germline, CDR1 is SGHTA and CDR2 FQGNSA. With 6 bases removed from V and 6 bases from J, the gap between germline ends came to 10 bases. CDR3 bases: TGTGCCAGCAGACTAGTATCGGATACGCAGTATTTT. Amino acid sequence: CASRLVSDTQYF.

The J gene is TRBJ2-2, the V gene TRBV6-2 or TRBV6-3; 10 nucleotides line up with TRBD2. J lost 7 bases, V lost 8 bases, and 13 bases had no gene match. The CDR3 has 16 amino acids. From germline, CDR1 is MNHEY and CDR2 SVGEGT. CDR3 protein: CASRPSGRALGGELFF. The CDR3 DNA sequence: TGTGCCAGCCGACCGAGCGGGAGGGCACTCGGCGGGGAGCTGTTTTTT.

As regards this clonotype: No DNA is shown, since the ends of the CDR3 on it are uncertain; the CDR3 is the one TCRdb lists. CDR3 loop: CAPCIFVLVVCRNSPLHF. This chain connects TRBV12-5 to TRBJ1-6. From its first to its last residue, the CDR3 has 18 amino acids. CDR1 LGHNT and CDR2 FRNRAP come from the germline V gene.

V is TRBV4-3 and J is TRBJ2-1; 8 nucleotides line up with TRBD2. V trimming: 1 base; J trimming: 9 bases; junction bases outside the gene matches: 14. The CDR3 runs to 17 residues. Per the germline V gene, CDR1 is LGHNA and CDR2 is YSLEER. The CDR3, as DNA: TGCGCCAGCAGCCAAGGACCAGGCGCCGGGGGGGGGTCTGAGCAGTTCTTC. Translation: CASSQGPGAGGGSEQFF.

The DNA of the CDR3 is TGCAGCGTTGAACTCCGGGGGCAGGGGACTGAAGCTTTCTTT. Its translation is CSVELRGQGTEAFF. The chain employs TRBV29-1 and TRBJ1-1, with TRBD1 as a possible D gene (6 bases). The CDR3 spans 14 residues. The germline V and J ends were trimmed by 2 bases and 5 bases, with 15 bases remaining between them. Germline V lookup: CDR1 SQVTM, CDR2 ANQGSEA.

With regard to this clonotype: With a much larger clone just one base away, this may be a read error. The rearrangement joins TRBV27 to TRBJ2-6; D ambiguous. Trimming removed 2 bases at V and 6 bases at J, with 8 bases between. The CDR3 runs to 14 residues. CDR1 is MNHEY, CDR2 SMNVEV, per germline (reference sequence). The CDR3 coding sequence is TGTGCCAGCAGTTTAGCGACGGAGGCCAACGTCCTGACTTTC. It encodes CASSLATEANVLTF.

The table lists this clonotype with a few counts. V is TRBV29-1 and J is TRBJ1-2; D not resolved. The CDR3 totals 11 residues. Germline loops: CDR1 SQVTM, CDR2 ANQGSEA. The V and J ends lost 7 bases and 3 bases respectively, with 9 bases between them. For the CDR3, the DNA is TGCAGCGCTGAGACGTACTATGGCTACACCTTC. Translating gives CSAETYYGYTF.

This clonotype was seen a few times. V and J are TRBV7-2 and TRBJ1-1; D is unclear. The germline gives CDR1 SGHTA, CDR2 FQGNSA. The CDR3 extends over 11 amino acids. V was pared by 4 bases and J by 12 bases, with 12 bases between. The CDR3 DNA reads TGTGCCAGCAGCTCCATAATCCCGACTTTCTTT. Amino acid sequence: CASSSIIPTFF.

This clonotype was detected once. V usage is TRBV20-1 and J usage is TRBJ2-5; a possible D gene is TRBD2 (6 bases). CDR1 is DFQATT, CDR2 SNEGSKA, per germline (reference sequence). There are 13 residues in the CDR3. Trimming left V 5 bases short and J 11 bases short, with 21 bases between. This chain's CDR3 is CSARRTNDNEQYF. The CDR3 nucleotides are TGCAGTGCTCGCCGGACTAATGACAATGAGCAGTACTTC.

The table lists this clonotype with many counts. The gene calls are TRBV6-5 and TRBJ2-3, with 10 bases lining up with TRBD2. Germline trimming cut 2 bases from V and 4 bases from J; bases unmatched to any gene: 9. The V gene's germline CDR1 is MNHEY and CDR2 SVGAGI. This CDR3 is built from 17 residues. As DNA, the CDR3 is TGTGCCAGCAGTTACGGATCTAGCGGGAGTAGTGCAGATACGCAGTATTTT. This gives the protein CASSYGSSGSSADTQYF.

The chain joins TRBV29-1 to TRBJ2-1, with unresolved D. This CDR3 spans 13 amino acids. The V gene's germline CDR1 is SQVTM and CDR2 ANQGSEA. V was trimmed by 8 bases and J by 0 bases, leaving 11 bases between them. The CDR3 loop is CSMSRSSYNEQFF. CDR3 nucleotide sequence: TGCAGCATGAGCAGGAGCTCCTACAATGAGCAGTTCTTC.

V is TRBV7-2 and J is TRBJ2-7, with no clear D. This CDR3 is built from 12 residues. CDR1 is SGHTA and CDR2 is FQGNSA in the germline V gene. Trimming took 5 bases from V and 3 from J, leaving 8 bases between them. This CDR3 reads CASSVTVYEQYF. The CDR3 DNA sequence: TGTGCCAGCAGCGTGACCGTCTACGAGCAGTACTTC.

The V call is TRBV7-9, the J call TRBJ2-2, with D uncertain. Trimming left V 7 bases short and J 4 bases short, with 19 bases between. The CDR3 totals 16 residues. CDR1 is SEHNR and CDR2 is FQNEAQ in the germline V gene (reference sequence). The CDR3 bases are TGTGCCAGCACCCAATCTTCTAGTTTACGCACCGGGGAGCTGTTTTTT. Translation: CASTQSSSLRTGELFF.

This chain links TRBV24-1 with TRBJ2-7; D remains unclear. Germline loops: CDR1 KGHDR, CDR2 SFDVKD. V lost 4 bases to trimming and J lost 6 bases, with 9 bases between them. The CDR3 has 12 residues. The CDR3: CATSDPPSEQYF. In nucleotides, the CDR3 is TGTGCCACCAGTGACCCCCCGAGCGAGCAGTACTTC.

Points on this clonotype: The junction and the germline gene differ at one end; a read error may be behind it. The genes are TRBV10-3 and TRBJ2-1; D may match TRBD1 or TRBD2 (6 bases each). The CDR3 is made up of 13 amino acids. The V gene's germline CDR1 is ENHRY and CDR2 SYGVKD. CDR3 sequence: CAISESGDNKQFF. CDR3 sequence (DNA): TGTGCCATCAGTGAATCGGGGGACAATAAGCAGTTCTTC.

The V and J genes are TRBV7-8 and TRBJ2-3, with a tentative D call TRBD2 (5 bases). V was pared by 4 bases and J by 0 bases, with 26 bases between. CDR1 and CDR2 (germline): SGHVS, FQNEAQ. The CDR3 runs 20 residues. Written as DNA, the CDR3 is TGTGCCAGCAGCTCAGCGTCCCGTATTAGCGTCCTCAGGAGCACAGATACGCAGTATTTT. Translation gives CASSSASRISVLRSTDTQYF.